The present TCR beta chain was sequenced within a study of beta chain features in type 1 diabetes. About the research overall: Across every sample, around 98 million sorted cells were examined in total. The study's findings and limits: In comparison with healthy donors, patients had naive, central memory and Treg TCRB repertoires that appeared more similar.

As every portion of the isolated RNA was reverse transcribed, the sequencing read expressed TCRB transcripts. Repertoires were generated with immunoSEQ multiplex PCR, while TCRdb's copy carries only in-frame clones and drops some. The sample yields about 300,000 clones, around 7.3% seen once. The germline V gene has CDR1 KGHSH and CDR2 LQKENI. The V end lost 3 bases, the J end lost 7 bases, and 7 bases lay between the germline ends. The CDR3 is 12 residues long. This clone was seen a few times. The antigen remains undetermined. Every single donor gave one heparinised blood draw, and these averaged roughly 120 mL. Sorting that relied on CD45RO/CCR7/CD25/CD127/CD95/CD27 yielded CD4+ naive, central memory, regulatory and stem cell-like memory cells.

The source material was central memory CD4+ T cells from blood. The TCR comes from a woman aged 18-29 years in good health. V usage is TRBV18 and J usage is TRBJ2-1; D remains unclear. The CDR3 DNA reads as TGTGCCAGCTCACCGGGTGTTAATGAGCAGTTCTTC. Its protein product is CASSPGVNEQFF.